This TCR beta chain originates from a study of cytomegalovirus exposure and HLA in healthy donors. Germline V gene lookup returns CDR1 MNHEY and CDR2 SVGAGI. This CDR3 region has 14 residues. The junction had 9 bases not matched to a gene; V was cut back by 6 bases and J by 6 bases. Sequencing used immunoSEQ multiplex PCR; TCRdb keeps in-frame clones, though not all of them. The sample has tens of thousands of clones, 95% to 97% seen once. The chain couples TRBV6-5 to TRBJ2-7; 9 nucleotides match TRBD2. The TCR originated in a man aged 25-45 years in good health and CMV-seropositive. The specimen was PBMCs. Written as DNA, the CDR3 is TGTGCCAGCAGGATTAGCGGGAGTGGGCTCGAGCAGTACTTC. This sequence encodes CASRISGSGLEQYF.